A selection of T cell receptor beta chains follows, all from one sample in a study of shared clonotypes between healthy human individuals. The repertoire was sequenced with immunoSEQ multiplex PCR; TCRdb's copy has only in-frame clones and lacks some. The top ten hold around 0.13% of the sample, which has 2 million to 2.5 million clones, almost 96% seen once. The sample taken for sequencing was naive CD4+ T cells sorted from blood. All receptors derive from a man between 18 and 35 years old in good health. CDR3s include the opening cysteine and the closing phenylalanine or tryptophan.

v_gene	j_gene	CDR3aa
TRBV29-1	TRBJ2-1	CSVESASGRRYNEQFF
TRBV7-9	TRBJ2-7	CASSWAGGSYEQYF
TRBV19	TRBJ1-3	CASTAGYPSGNTIYF
TRBV21-1	TRBJ2-2	CASPGQGATGELFF
TRBV18	TRBJ2-3	CASSPQTGADTQYF
TRBV30	TRBJ2-2	CAWSPQGPPGELFF
TRBV10-3	TRBJ2-2	CAISDRKGSNTGELFF
TRBV2	TRBJ1-2	CASSRVAGYTF
TRBV6-6	TRBJ1-1	CASSYSQGNTEAFF
TRBV15	TRBJ2-7	CATSRDRLSGRRYEQYF
TRBV6-1	TRBJ2-2	CASLAQGILTGELFF
TRBV7-7	TRBJ2-3	CASSPQGSGTDTQYF
TRBV25-1	TRBJ1-4	CASSASLGEKLFF
TRBV25-1	TRBJ2-3	CASSDYGITDTQYF
TRBV10-2	TRBJ1-1	CASRTRGENTEAFF
TRBV6-1	TRBJ1-2	CASSEVREKGYTF
TRBV19	TRBJ2-7	CASPGLADEQYF
TRBV10-3	TRBJ1-2	CAISEEADSREGYTF
TRBV10-1	TRBJ2-1	CASSAAGGQRNEQFF
TRBV6-5	TRBJ2-1	CASRPGLAVLHEQFF
TRBV5-1	TRBJ2-3	CASSPGTSGRFTDTQYF
TRBV18	TRBJ2-4	CASSPLTSGATKNIQYF
TRBV2	TRBJ1-2	CASSEEIDRAYGYTF
TRBV10-2	TRBJ2-2	CASSRQSAGELFF
TRBV11-2	TRBJ1-2	CASSPQPGGQGVGYTF
TRBV10-3	TRBJ2-2	CAIGRAGGSGTGELFF
TRBV27	TRBJ1-2	CASSGYNPNYGYTF
TRBV10-3	TRBJ2-7	CAIGWDPYEQYF
TRBV6-5	TRBJ1-1	CASSPDRFTTEAFF
TRBV6-5	TRBJ2-7	CASSYSSGPYEQYF
TRBV6-5	TRBJ1-3	CASSKLPNSGNTIYF
TRBV12-5	TRBJ1-1	CASGLVPRDTEAFF
TRBV10-2	TRBJ2-3	CASRPTGAGTDTQYF
TRBV7-9	TRBJ2-7	CASSSGQGGWNF
TRBV7-9	TRBJ1-1	CASSIHREGGTEAFF
TRBV5-6	TRBJ2-1	CASSLLASAHNEQFF
TRBV7-2	TRBJ2-4	CASGTYPIQYF
TRBV6-6	TRBJ1-1	CASGPDRATEAFF
TRBV6-5	TRBJ2-3	CASSYSGSEGTQYF
TRBV21-1	TRBJ2-3	CASSKRPAWGITSGGKDTQYF
TRBV5-6	TRBJ1-1	CASSPSYNTEAFF